This T cell receptor beta chain was sequenced in a study of T cells expressing NK-cell markers. Using the 5' RACE reads, TCRdb records one entry per CDR3 protein without DNA. Its listing shows hundreds of thousands of distinct CDR3 sequences. Germline lookup yields CDR1 SGHNT and CDR2 YYREEE (reference sequence). There are 14 residues in the CDR3. Study observations and caveats: These same clonotypes (in four donors) also led the CD3+CD56-NKG2C+ fraction. The study found dominant NKG2C+ clonotypes at about 1.0-7.5% of CD8+ T cells in about six donors.

Of note for this clonotype: Its antigen is not known.

The source material was blood T cells: a sorted CD56 or NKG2C T cell subset, CD4+ or CD8+ T cells, or bulk PBMC T cells (not recorded which). The TCR was taken from a man aged 18-70 years in good health. The J gene is TRBJ2-2, the V gene TRBV5-4; TCRdb calls TRBD1, which cannot be checked without DNA. CDR3 protein: CATNSRGITGELFF.